These T cell receptor beta chains were read from a single sample in a study of beta chain features in type 1 diabetes. Clones were read by immunoSEQ multiplex PCR, and TCRdb kept only the in-frame ones, dropping some. Seen here are under 250,000 clones, 13% to 15% observed once, and the top ten hold around 0.03%. The specimen was naive CD4+ T cells from blood. All receptors come from a woman in her 40s in good health. CDR3s include the opening cysteine and the closing phenylalanine or tryptophan. D genes are given only for firm matches. Some rows mark clone size as missing; the rest say once, few, many or name a class of expanded clone.

j_call,d_call,v_call,clone_size,cdr3_nt,cdr3_aa
TRBJ2-7,TRBD1,TRBV18,.,TGTGCCAGCTCACGGACAGGGGACGAGCAGTACTTC,CASSRTGDEQYF
TRBJ2-2,TRBD1,TRBV5-6,.,TGTGCCAGCAGCAGGTCTCGGACAGGGCTGTTTTTT,CASSRSRTGLFF
TRBJ2-2,.,TRBV7-9,few,TGTGCCAGCAGCTGGGGCCTCGTCGGGCTGGGCACCGGGGAGCTGTTTTTT,CASSWGLVGLGTGELFF
TRBJ2-7,TRBD1,TRBV5-1,few,TGCGCCAGCACCCTCGACAGGGGGGTCTACGAGCAGTACTTC,CASTLDRGVYEQYF
TRBJ2-2,TRBD1,TRBV29-1,many,TGCAGCGCTCAGGGGGCTGCGGAGCTGTTTTTT,CSAQGAAELFF
TRBJ2-5,TRBD1,TRBV18,few,TGTGCCAGCTCGCCGTTTCCAGGGGGAGAGGGAGAGACCCAGTACTTC,CASSPFPGGEGETQYF
TRBJ2-3,TRBD2,TRBV7-2,many,TGTGCCCACAGTAGAAGCGGGGGCGCGGCGCAGTATTTT,CAHSRSGGAAQYF
TRBJ2-1,TRBD2,TRBV9,few,TGTGCCAGCAGCGTAGGAGTTAGCGGGGAAGGAAAGCAGTTCTTC,CASSVGVSGEGKQFF
TRBJ1-2,.,TRBV9,few,TGTGCCAGCAGCATTAACAGTCACGGCTACACCTTC,CASSINSHGYTF
TRBJ1-3,.,TRBV5-1,.,TGCGCCAGCGGATATTCCACGGGAGCAGCTGGAAACACCATATATTTT,CASGYSTGAAGNTIYF
TRBJ1-2,TRBD1,TRBV7-2,.,TGTGCCAGCAGCGTATCAAGAGAAAGGACGGACAGGGTCTATGGCTACACCTTC,CASSVSRERTDRVYGYTF
TRBJ1-6,.,TRBV18,few,TGTGCCAGCTCACCCGGAGCGGCGTATAATTCACCCCTCCACTTT,CASSPGAAYNSPLHF
TRBJ2-2,TRBD2,TRBV7-9,.,TGTGCCAGCAGCCCGAGACTAGCGGGAAACACCGGGGAGCTGTTTTTT,CASSPRLAGNTGELFF
TRBJ2-3,.,TRBV5-4,.,TGTGCCAGCGTAGCAGGGGCCACAGATACGCAGTATTTT,CASVAGATDTQYF
TRBJ2-7,TRBD1,TRBV5-1,.,TGCGCCAGCAGCTTGTTCGGGACAGGGGACGAGCAGTACTTC,CASSLFGTGDEQYF
TRBJ1-5,TRBD1,TRBV2,few,TGTGCCAGCAGTGAAGCGGGACAGGGTTTACCCCAGCATTTT,CASSEAGQGLPQHF
TRBJ1-1,.,TRBV18,few,TGTGCCAGCTCACAGGGGGTCAACACTGAAGCTTTCTTT,CASSQGVNTEAFF
TRBJ2-3,.,TRBV9,.,TGTGCCAGCAGCGTAGAAGCACGGGGTGGGGATACGCAGTATTTT,CASSVEARGGDTQYF
TRBJ2-7,.,TRBV11-2,.,TGTGCCAGCAGCTTAGGTGAGGGTAGATCCTACGAGCAGTACTTC,CASSLGEGRSYEQYF
TRBJ2-3,.,TRBV4-1,few,TGCGCCAGCAGCCAAGATTTGGGTTCGGGAGATACGCAGTATTTT,CASSQDLGSGDTQYF
TRBJ2-1,TRBD2,TRBV10-3,once,TGTGCCATCAGTGAGATCGCGACTAGCGGGAATGAGCAGTTCTTC,CAISEIATSGNEQFF
TRBJ2-2,TRBD2,TRBV7-2,.,TGTGCCAGCAGCTTATTACTAGCGGGGTTCGGGGAGCTGTTTTTT,CASSLLLAGFGELFF
TRBJ2-7,TRBD1,TRBV6-5,.,TGTGCCAGCAGTTACTCTTCCGGGACAGGGTCCTACGAGCAGTACTTC,CASSYSSGTGSYEQYF
TRBJ1-2,.,TRBV18,.,TGTGCCAGCTCAGAGGTGTTTGATGGCTACACCTTC,CASSEVFDGYTF
TRBJ2-3,TRBD2,TRBV27,few,TGTGCCAGCCAATCCCCCGGGACTAGCGATACATATACGCAGTATTTT,CASQSPGTSDTYTQYF
TRBJ1-4,.,TRBV4-2,few,TGTGCCAGCAGCCAAGAGGCCACTGAGGCTAGAGAAAAACTGTTTTTT,CASSQEATEAREKLFF
TRBJ2-7,.,TRBV14,.,TGTGCCAGCAGCCAACATCAGGCTCCCTCATCCGAGCAGTACTTC,CASSQHQAPSSEQYF
TRBJ2-7,.,TRBV18,few,TGTGCCAGCTCACCAACAGACGAGCAGTACTTC,CASSPTDEQYF
TRBJ2-3,TRBD2,TRBV5-1,.,TGCGCCACGCGGGGACTAGAGGGCACAGATACGCAGTATTTT,CATRGLEGTDTQYF
TRBJ2-1,.,TRBV19,few,TGTGCCAGTAGTATAGAGACAGTAGCCTACAATGAGCAGTTCTTC,CASSIETVAYNEQFF
TRBJ2-7,.,TRBV2,few,TGTGCCAGCAGTGACAACTCCCGCCTCTACTGGGAGCAGTACTTC,CASSDNSRLYWEQYF
TRBJ2-5,.,TRBV5-1,few,TGCGCCAGCAGCGGGGGACTGGCCTTGGAGACCCAGTACTTC,CASSGGLALETQYF
TRBJ2-4,.,TRBV7-9,few,TGTGCCAGCACCACGGGCGGGTGGATAGCCAAAAACATTCAGTACTTC,CASTTGGWIAKNIQYF
TRBJ2-3,TRBD2,TRBV5-1,few,TGCGCCAGCAGCTTGGGGAGCGGGGGGGCCGGAGATACGCAGTATTTT,CASSLGSGGAGDTQYF
TRBJ2-7,.,TRBV7-2,few,TGTGCCAGCTGCCAGGGTACCGAGCAGTACTTC,CASCQGTEQYF
TRBJ1-5,.,TRBV19,.,TGTGCCAGTAGTATCCGCGGGACCCAGCCCCAGCATTTT,CASSIRGTQPQHF
TRBJ1-5,.,TRBV29-1,many,TGCAGCGTTGAAGAAGGTTGGAGGCATCAGCCCCAGCATTTT,CSVEEGWRHQPQHF
TRBJ2-2,TRBD2,TRBV7-6,.,TGTGCCAGCAGCTTAGTGAGCGGGGGCACCGGGGAGCTGTTTTTT,CASSLVSGGTGELFF
TRBJ2-3,TRBD2,TRBV10-2,.,TGCGCCAGCAGTGTCAATAGCGGGGGGGACGATACGCAGTATTTT,CASSVNSGGDDTQYF
TRBJ2-7,TRBD1,TRBV5-1,.,TGCGCCAGCAGCATTGGACAGGGGGCGGTCGAGCAGTACTTC,CASSIGQGAVEQYF
TRBJ2-3,.,TRBV9,.,TGTGCCAGCAGCGTAGTAACAGCCAGCACAGATACGCAGTATTTT,CASSVVTASTDTQYF
TRBJ2-4,.,TRBV4-2,many,TGTGCCAGCCCGAACATTCAGTACTTC,CASPNIQYF
TRBJ2-7,.,TRBV9,.,TGTGCCAGCAGCGTAGGGAGCCTATCCTACGAGCAGTACTTC,CASSVGSLSYEQYF
TRBJ1-1,.,TRBV10-2,.,TGCGCCAGCAGTGCGAGAACTAACACTGAAGCTTTCTTT,CASSARTNTEAFF
TRBJ2-3,.,TRBV12-5,few,TGTGCTAGTGGGGGGGCAAACACAGATACGCAGTATTTT,CASGGANTDTQYF
TRBJ1-5,.,TRBV6-5,.,TGTGCCAGCAGTTCGGCGGGCAATCAGCCCCAGCATTTT,CASSSAGNQPQHF
TRBJ1-5,TRBD1,TRBV15,once,TGTGCCACCAGCAGCGATGTACAGGGGGCCCGCAATCAGCCCCAGCATTTT,CATSSDVQGARNQPQHF
TRBJ2-2,TRBD1,TRBV5-8,.,TGTGCCAGCAGCTTTATTGGGCTTCCCGGGACAGAAGATGGCGGGGAGCTGTTTTTT,CASSFIGLPGTEDGGELFF
TRBJ2-1,TRBD2,TRBV5-1,few,TGCGCCAGCAACCTAGCGGGGGGGCCAAATGAGCAGTTCTTC,CASNLAGGPNEQFF
TRBJ2-7,TRBD1,TRBV9,.,TGTGCCAGCAGCGTAGGCGGGACAGGGGGTTTCGAGCAGTACTTC,CASSVGGTGGFEQYF
TRBJ2-5,TRBD2,TRBV19,few,TGTGCCAGTAGTTCTAGCGGAGGGGCCCAGTACTTC,CASSSSGGAQYF
TRBJ1-1,TRBD1,TRBV5-1,.,TGCGCCAGCAGCTTGCCCACAGGGGTCTCCATGAACACTGAAGCTTTCTTT,CASSLPTGVSMNTEAFF
TRBJ1-4,.,TRBV6-5,.,TGTGCCAGCAGCCCCCGAACAGGGAATCTTGAAGAACTGTTTTTT,CASSPRTGNLEELFF